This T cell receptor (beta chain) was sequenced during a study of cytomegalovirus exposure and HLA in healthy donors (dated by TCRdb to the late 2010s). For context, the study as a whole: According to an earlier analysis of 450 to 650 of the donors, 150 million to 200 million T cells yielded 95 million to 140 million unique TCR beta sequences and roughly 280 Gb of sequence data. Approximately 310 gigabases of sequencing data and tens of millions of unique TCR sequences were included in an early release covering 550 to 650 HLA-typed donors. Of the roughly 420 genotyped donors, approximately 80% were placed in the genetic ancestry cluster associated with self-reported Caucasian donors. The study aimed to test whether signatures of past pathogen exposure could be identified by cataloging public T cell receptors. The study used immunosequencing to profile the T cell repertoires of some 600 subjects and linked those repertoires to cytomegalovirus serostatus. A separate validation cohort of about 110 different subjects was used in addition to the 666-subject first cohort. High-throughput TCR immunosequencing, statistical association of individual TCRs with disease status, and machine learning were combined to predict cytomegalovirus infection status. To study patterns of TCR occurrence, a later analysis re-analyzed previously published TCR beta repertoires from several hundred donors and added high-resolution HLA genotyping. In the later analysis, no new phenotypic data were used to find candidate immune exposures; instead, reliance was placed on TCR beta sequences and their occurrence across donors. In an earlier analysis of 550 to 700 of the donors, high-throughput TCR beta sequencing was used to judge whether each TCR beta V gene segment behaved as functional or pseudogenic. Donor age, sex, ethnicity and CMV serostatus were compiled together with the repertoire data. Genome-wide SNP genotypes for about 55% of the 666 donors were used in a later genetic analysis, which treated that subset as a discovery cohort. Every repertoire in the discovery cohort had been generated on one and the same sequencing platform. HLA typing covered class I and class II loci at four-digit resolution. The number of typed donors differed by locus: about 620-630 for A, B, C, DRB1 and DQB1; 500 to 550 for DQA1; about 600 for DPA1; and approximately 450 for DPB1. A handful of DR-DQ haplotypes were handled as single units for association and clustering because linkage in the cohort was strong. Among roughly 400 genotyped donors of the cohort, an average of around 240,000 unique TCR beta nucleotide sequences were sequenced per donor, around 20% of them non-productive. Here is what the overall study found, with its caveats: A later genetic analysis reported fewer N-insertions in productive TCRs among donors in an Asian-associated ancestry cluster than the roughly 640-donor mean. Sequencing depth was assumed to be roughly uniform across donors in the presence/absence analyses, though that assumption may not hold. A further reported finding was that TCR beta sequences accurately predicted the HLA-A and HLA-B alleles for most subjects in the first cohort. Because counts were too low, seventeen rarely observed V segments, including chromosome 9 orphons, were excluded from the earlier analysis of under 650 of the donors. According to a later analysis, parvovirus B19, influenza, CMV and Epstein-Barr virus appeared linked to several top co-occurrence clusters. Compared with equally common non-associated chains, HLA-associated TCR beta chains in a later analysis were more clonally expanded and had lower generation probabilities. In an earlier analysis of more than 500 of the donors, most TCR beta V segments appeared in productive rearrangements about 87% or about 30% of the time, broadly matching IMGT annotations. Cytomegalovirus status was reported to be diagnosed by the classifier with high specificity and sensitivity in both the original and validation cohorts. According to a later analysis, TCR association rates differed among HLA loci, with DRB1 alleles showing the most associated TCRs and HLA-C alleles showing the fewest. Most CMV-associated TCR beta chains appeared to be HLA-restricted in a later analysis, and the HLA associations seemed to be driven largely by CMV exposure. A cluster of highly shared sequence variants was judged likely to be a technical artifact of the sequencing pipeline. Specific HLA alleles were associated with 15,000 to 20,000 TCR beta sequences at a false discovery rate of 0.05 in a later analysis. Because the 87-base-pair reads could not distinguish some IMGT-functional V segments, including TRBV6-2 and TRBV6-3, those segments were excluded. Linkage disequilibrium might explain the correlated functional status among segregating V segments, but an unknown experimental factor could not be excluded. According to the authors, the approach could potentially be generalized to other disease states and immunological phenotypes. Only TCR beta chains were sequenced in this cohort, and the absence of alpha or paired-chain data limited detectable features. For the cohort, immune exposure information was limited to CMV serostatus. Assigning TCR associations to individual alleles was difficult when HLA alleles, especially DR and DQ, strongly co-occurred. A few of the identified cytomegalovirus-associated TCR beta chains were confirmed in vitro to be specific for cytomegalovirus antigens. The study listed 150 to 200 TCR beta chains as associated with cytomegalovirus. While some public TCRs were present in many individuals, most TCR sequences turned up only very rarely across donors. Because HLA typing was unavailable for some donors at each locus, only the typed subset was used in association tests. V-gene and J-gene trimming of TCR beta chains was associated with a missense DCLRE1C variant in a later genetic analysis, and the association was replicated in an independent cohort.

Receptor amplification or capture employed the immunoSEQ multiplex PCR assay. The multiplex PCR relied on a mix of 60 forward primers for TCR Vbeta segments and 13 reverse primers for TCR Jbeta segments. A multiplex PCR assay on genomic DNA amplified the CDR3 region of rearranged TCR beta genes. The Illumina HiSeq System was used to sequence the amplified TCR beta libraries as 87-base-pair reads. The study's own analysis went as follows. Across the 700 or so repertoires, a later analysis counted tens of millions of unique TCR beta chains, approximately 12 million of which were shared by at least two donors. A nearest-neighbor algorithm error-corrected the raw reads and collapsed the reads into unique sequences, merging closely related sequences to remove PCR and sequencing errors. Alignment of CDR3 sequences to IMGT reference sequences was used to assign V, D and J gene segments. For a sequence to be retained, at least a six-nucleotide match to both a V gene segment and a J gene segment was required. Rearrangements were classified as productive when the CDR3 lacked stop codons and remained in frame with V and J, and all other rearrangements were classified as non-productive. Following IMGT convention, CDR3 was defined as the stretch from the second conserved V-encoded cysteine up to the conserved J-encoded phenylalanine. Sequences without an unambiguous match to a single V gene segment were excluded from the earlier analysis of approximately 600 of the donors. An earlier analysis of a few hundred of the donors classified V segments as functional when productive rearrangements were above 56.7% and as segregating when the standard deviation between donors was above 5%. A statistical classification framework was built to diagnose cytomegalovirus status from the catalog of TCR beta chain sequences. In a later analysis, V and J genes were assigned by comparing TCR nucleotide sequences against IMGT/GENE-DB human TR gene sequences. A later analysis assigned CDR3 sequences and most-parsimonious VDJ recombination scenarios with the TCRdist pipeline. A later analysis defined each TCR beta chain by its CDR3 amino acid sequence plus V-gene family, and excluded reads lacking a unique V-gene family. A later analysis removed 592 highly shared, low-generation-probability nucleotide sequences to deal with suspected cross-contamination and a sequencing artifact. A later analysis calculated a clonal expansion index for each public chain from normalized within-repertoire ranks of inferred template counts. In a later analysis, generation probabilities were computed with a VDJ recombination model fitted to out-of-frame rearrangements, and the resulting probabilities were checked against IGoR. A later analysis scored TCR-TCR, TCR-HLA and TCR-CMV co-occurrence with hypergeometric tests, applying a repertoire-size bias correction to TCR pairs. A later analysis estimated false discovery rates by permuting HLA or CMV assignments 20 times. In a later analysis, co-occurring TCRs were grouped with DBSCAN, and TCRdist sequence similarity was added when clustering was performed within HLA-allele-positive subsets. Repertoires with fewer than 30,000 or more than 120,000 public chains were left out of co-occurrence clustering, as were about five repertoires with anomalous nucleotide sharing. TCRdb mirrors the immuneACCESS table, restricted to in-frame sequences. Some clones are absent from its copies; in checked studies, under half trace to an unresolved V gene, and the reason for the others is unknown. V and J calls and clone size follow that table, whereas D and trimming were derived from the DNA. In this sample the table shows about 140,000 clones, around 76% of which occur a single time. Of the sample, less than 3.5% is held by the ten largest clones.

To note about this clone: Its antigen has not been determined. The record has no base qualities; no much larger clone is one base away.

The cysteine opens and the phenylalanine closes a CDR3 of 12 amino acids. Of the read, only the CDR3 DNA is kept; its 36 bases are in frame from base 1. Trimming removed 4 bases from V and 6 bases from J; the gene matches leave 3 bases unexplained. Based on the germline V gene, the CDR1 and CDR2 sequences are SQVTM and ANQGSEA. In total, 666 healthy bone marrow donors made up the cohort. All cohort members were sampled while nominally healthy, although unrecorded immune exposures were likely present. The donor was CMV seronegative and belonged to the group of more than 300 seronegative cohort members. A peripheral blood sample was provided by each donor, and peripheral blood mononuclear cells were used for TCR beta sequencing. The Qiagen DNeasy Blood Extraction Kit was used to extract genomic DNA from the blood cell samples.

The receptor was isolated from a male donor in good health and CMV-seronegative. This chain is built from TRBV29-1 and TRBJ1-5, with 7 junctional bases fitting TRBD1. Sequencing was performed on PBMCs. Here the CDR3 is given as CSVGQGGQPQHF. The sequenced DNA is TGCAGCGTTGGACAGGGAGGTCAGCCCCAGCATTTT.